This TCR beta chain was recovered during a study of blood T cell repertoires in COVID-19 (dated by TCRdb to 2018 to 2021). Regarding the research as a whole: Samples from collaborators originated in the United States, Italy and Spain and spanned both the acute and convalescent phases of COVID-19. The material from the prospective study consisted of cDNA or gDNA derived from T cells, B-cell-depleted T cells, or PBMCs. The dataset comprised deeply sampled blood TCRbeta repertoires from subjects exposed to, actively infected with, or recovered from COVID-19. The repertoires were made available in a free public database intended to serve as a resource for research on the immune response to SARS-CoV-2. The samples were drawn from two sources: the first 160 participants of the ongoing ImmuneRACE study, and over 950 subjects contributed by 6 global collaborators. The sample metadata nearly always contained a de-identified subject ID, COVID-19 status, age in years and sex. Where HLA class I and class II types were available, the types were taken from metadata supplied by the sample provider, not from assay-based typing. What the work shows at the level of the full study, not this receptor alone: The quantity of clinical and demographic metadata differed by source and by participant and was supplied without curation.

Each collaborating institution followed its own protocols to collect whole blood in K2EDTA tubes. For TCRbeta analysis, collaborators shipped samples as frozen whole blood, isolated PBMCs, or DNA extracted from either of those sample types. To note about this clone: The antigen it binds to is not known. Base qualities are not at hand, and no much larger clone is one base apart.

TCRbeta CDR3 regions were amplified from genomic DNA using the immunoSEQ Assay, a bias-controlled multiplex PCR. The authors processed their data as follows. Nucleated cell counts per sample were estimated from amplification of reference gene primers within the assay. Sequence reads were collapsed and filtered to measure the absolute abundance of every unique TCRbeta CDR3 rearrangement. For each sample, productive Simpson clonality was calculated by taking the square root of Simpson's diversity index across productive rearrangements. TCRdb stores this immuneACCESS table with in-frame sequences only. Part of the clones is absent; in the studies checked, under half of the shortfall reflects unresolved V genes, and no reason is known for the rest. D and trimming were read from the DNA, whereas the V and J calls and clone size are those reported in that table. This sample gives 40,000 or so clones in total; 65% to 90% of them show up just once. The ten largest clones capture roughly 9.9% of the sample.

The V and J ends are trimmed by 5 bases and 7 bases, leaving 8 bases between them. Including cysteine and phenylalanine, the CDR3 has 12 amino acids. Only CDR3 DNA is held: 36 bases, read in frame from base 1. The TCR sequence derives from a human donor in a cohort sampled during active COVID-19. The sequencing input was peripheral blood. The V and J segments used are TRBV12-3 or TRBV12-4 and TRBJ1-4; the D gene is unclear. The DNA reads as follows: TGTGCCAGCAGTGCGGGCCCTGAAAAACTGTTTTTT. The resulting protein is CASSAGPEKLFF.